This T cell receptor beta chain was identified during a study of neurological immune-mediated disorders. Notes on the study in general: Levels of TCR clonal expansion peaked in HTLV-1-associated myelopathy and reached their lowest in multiple sclerosis, under those of healthy controls. The expanded clones of different subjects shared no CDR3 amino acid sequences (suggesting private repertoires in all groups).

CDR3 length equals 15 residues. Germline CDR1 DFQATT, CDR2 SNEGSKA (reference sequence). The junction had 16 bases not matched to a gene; V was cut back by 6 bases and J by 12 bases. 5'RACE employing 10-nucleotide random UMIs yielded the cDNA. Over 200 million TCR-beta sequences, together covering 15-18 subjects, were produced by every individual sequencing run that was carried out. TCRdb itself ran the 5' RACE reads through MiXCR, one entry per CDR3 protein. The sample carries more than 40,000 distinct CDR3 sequences, approximately 3% recorded once. This clonotype was observed many times. What it binds is unknown.

The clonotype comes from a woman aged 50 to 60 with multiple sclerosis. This chain connects TRBV20-1 to TRBJ1-6; TRBD1 matches at 8 bases. Input material: PBMCs. CDR3 loop: CSATRTGRINQPLHF. CDR3 DNA sequence: TGCAGTGCAACGCGGACAGGGAGGATTAACCAACCCCTCCACTTT.